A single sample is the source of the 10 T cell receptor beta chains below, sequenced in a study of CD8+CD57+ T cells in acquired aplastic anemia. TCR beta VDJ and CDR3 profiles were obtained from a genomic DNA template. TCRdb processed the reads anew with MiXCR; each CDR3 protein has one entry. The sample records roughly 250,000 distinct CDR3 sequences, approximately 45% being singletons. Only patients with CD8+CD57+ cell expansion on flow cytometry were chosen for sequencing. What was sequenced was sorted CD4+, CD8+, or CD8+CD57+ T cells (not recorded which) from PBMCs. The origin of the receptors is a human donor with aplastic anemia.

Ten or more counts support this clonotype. CDR3 bases: TGTGCCAGCAGCGCACTAGGGACAGGGGGACTTAACTATGGCTACACCTTC. This gives the protein CASSALGTGGLNYGYTF. The chain recombines TRBV9 with TRBJ1-2, with 11 bases aligning to TRBD1. V shed 3 bases, J shed 1 base, and the junction held 8 bases outside the gene matches. Germline CDR1 and CDR2: SGDLS and YYNGEE. The CDR3 has 17 amino acids.

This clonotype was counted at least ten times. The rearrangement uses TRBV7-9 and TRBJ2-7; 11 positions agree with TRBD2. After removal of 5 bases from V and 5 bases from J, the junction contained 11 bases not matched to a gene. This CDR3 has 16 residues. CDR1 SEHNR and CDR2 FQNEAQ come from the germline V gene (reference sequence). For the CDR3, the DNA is TGTGCCAGCAGCCCACTAGCGGGGGTACCCGTCGACGAGCAGTACTTC. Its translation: CASSPLAGVPVDEQYF.

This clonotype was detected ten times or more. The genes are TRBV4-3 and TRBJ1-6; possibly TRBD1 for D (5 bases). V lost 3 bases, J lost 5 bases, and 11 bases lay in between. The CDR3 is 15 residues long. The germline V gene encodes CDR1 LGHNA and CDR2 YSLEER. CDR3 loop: CASSHGTVDNSPLHF. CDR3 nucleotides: TGCGCCAGCAGCCATGGGACGGTTGATAATTCACCCCTCCACTTT.

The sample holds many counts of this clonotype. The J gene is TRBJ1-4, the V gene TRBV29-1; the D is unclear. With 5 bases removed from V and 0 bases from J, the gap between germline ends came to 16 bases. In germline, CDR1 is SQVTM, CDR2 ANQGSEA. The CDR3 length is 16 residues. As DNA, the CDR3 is TGCAGCGTTCCCCCAAACAGACCCTCAACTAATGAAAAACTGTTTTTT. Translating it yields CSVPPNRPSTNEKLFF.

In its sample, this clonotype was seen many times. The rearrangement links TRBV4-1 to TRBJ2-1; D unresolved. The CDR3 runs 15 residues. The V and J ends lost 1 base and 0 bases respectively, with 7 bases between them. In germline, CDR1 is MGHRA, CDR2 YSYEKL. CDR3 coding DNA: TGCGCCAGCAGCCAAGCAGTAGACTCCTACAATGAGCAGTTCTTC. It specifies CASSQAVDSYNEQFF.

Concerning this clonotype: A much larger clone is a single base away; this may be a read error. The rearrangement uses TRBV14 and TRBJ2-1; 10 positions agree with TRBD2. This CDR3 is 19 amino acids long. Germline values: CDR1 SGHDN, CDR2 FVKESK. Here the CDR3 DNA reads TGTGCCGGCAGCCAAGATGGCTACTCTAGCGGGAGAATAGACAATGAGCAGTTCTTC. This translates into CAGSQDGYSSGRIDNEQFF.

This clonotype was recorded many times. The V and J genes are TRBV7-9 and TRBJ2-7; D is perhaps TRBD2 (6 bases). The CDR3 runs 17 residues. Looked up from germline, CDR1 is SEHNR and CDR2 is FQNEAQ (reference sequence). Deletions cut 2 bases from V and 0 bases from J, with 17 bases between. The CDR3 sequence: CASSLTASGSSSYEQYF. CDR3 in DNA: TGTGCCAGCAGCTTAACCGCGTCCGGGAGCAGCTCCTACGAGCAGTACTTC.

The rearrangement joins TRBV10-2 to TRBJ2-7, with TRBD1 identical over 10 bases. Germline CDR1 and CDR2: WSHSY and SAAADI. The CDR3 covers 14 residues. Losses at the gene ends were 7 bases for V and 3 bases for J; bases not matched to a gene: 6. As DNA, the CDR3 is TGCGCCAGCAACGCCGGGACAGGGGTCTACGAGCAGTACTTC. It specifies CASNAGTGVYEQYF.

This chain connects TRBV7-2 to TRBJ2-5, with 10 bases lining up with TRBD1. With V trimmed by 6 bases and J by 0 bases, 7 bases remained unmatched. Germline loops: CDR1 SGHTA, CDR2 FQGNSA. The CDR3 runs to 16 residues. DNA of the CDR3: TGTGCCAGCAGTGTGGACAGGGGGAGCTACCAAGAGACCCAGTACTTC. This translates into CASSVDRGSYQETQYF.

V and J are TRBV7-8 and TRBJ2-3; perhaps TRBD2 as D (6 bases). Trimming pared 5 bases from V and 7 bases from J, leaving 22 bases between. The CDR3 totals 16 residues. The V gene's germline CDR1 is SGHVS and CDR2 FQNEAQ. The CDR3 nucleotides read TGTGCCAGCAGCCAGGGACTCCCGAGCGTCAAGAATACGCAGTATTTT. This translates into CASSQGLPSVKNTQYF.